This T cell receptor beta chain came from a study of T-cell memory formation after mild COVID-19. The CDR3 extends over 12 amino acids. Germline CDR1 is KGHDR and CDR2 is SFDVKD. Trimming pared 5 bases from V and 5 bases from J, leaving 8 bases between. TCRdb independently ran MiXCR on the 5' RACE reads; one entry per CDR3 protein. The table lists about 200,000 distinct CDR3 sequences, about 17% of them singletons. The receptor was isolated from an adult woman who had mild COVID-19 (a few samples of this study predate the infection). Cell type and time point are not known. J is TRBJ1-1 and V is TRBV24-1; unclear D gene. Source material: PBMCs or a T cell subset sorted from them (not recorded which). The CDR3 here is CATSVTGTEAFF. Here the CDR3 DNA reads TGTGCCACCAGTGTTACTGGGACTGAAGCTTTCTTT.